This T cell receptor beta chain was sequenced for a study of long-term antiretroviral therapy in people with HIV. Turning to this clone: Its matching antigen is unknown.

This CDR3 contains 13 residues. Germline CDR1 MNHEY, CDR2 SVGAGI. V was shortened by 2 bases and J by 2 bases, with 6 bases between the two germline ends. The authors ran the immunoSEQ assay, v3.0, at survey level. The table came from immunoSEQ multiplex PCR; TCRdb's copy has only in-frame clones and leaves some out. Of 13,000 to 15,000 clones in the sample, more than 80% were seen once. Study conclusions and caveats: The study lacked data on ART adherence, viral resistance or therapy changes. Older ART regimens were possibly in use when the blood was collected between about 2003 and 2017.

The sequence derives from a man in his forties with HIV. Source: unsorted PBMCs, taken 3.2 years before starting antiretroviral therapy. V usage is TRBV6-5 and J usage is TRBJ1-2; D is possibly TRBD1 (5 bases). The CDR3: CASSYEGNYGYTF. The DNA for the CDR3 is TGTGCCAGCAGTTACGAGGGGAACTATGGCTACACCTTC.